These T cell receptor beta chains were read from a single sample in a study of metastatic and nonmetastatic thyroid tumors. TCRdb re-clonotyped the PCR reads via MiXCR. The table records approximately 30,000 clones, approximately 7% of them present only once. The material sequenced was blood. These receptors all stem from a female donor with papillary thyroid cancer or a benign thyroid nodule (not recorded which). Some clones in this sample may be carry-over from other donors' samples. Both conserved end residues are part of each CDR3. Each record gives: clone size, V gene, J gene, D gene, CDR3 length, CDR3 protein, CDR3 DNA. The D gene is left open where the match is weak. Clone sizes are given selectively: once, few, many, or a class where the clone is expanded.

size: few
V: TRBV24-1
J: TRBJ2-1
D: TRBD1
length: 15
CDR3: CATSSGTVAYNEQFF
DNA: TGTGCCACCAGTTCCGGGACAGTGGCCTACAATGAGCAGTTCTTC

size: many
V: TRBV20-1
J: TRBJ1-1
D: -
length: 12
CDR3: CSATEGNTEAFF
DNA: TGCAGTGCAACCGAGGGGAACACTGAAGCTTTCTTT

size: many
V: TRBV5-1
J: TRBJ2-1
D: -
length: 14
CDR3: CASKMGGSYNEQFF
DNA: TGCGCCAGCAAGATGGGGGGCTCCTACAATGAGCAGTTCTTC

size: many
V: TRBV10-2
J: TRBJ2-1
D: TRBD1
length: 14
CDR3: CASSSGTVYNEQFF
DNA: TGCGCCAGCAGTTCCGGGACAGTCTACAATGAGCAGTTCTTC

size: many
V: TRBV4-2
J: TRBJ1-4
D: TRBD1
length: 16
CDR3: CASSQLDRGVGEKLFF
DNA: TGTGCCAGCAGCCAACTGGACAGGGGGGTTGGTGAAAAACTGTTTTTT

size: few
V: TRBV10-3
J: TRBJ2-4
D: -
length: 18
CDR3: CAISESNPQGLAKNIQYF
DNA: TGTGCCATCAGTGAGTCGAACCCCCAGGGACTAGCCAAAAACATTCAGTACTTC

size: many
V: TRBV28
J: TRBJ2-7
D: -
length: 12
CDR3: CASSFSRPEQYF
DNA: TGTGCCAGCAGTTTTTCCAGGCCCGAGCAGTACTTC

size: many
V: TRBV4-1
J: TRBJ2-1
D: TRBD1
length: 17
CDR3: CASSQEPRQGAYNEQFF
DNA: TGCGCCAGCAGCCAAGAGCCCCGACAGGGGGCCTACAATGAGCAGTTCTTC

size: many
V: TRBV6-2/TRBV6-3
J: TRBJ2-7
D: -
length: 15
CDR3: CASSYSSDSSYEQYF
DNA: TGTGCCAGCAGTTACTCCTCGGACAGCTCCTACGAGCAGTACTTC

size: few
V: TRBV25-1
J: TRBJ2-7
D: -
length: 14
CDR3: CASSENRVTYEQYF
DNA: TGTGCCAGCAGTGAGAACAGGGTTACCTACGAGCAGTACTTC

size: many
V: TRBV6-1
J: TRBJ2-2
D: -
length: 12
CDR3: CASSLKTGELFF
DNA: TGTGCCAGCAGTTTAAAAACCGGGGAGCTGTTTTTT

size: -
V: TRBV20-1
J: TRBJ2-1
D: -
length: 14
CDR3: CSATDSGVYNEQFF
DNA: TGCAGTGCTACGGACTCAGGGGTTTACAATGAGCAGTTCTTC

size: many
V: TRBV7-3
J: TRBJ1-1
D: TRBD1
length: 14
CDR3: CASARDRGNTEAFF
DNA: TGTGCCAGTGCCCGGGACAGGGGGAACACTGAAGCTTTCTTT

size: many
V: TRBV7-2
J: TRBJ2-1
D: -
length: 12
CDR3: CASSLRAYEQFF
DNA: TGTGCCAGCAGCCTCAGGGCCTATGAGCAGTTCTTC

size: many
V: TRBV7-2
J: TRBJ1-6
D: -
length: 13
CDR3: CASSSDTNSPLHF
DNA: TGTGCCAGCAGCTCAGACACTAATTCACCCCTCCACTTT

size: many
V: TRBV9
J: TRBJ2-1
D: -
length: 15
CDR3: CASSDGSLLSNEQFF
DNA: TGTGCCAGCAGCGACGGGTCGCTCCTATCCAATGAGCAGTTCTTC

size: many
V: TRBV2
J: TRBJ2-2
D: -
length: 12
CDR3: CASRLALGELFF
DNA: TGTGCCAGCAGACTAGCTCTCGGGGAGCTGTTTTTT

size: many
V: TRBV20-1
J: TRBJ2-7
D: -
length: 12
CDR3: CSARQGSYEQYF
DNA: TGCAGTGCTAGACAGGGTTCCTACGAGCAGTACTTC

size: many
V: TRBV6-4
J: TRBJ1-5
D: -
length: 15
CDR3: CASSGPGPSNQPQHF
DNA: TGTGCCAGCAGTGGCCCGGGGCCCAGCAATCAGCCCCAGCATTTT

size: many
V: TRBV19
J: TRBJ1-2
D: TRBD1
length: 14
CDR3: CASSGRTGGYGYTF
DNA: TGTGCCAGTAGTGGACGGACAGGGGGCTATGGCTACACCTTC

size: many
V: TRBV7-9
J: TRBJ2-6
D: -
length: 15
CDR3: CASSVQIPGANVLTF
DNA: TGTGCCAGCAGCGTACAGATTCCTGGGGCCAACGTCCTGACTTTC

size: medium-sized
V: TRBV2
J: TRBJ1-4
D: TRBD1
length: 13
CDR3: CASSRDRDEKLFF
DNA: TGTGCCAGCAGCCGGGACAGGGATGAAAAACTGTTTTTT

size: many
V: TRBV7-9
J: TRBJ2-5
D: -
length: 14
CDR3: CASSRGLGYETQYF
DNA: TGTGCCAGCAGCAGGGGACTGGGGTATGAGACCCAGTACTTC

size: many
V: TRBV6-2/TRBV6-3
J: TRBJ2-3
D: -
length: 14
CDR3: CASSSHQNPDTQYF
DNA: TGTGCCAGCAGTAGTCACCAGAATCCAGATACGCAGTATTTT

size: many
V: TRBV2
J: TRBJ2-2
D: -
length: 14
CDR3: CASSPTFVTGELFF
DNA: TGTGCCAGCAGTCCTACCTTCGTCACCGGGGAGCTGTTTTTT

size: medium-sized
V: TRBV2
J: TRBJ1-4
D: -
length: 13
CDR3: CATQRDHNEKLFF
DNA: TGTGCCACCCAGAGGGATCATAATGAAAAACTGTTTTTT

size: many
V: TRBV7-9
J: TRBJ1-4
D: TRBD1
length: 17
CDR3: CASSRRQGAATNEKLFF
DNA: TGTGCCAGCAGCAGACGACAGGGGGCCGCAACTAATGAAAAACTGTTTTTT

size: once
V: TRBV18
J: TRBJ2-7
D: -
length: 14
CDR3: CASSEDLSTREQYF
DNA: TGTGCCAGCTCAGAAGACCTTTCTACGAGAGAGCAGTACTTC

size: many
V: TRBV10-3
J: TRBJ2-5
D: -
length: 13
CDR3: CAISETAEETQYF
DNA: TGTGCCATCAGTGAGACCGCAGAAGAGACCCAGTACTTC

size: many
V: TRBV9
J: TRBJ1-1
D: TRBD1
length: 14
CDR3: CASSPRQGRTEAFF
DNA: TGTGCCAGCAGCCCCCGACAGGGTCGCACTGAAGCTTTCTTT

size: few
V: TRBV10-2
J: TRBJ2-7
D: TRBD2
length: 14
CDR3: CASRTSGCTYEQYF
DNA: TGCGCCAGCAGAACTAGCGGGTGTACGTACGAGCAGTACTTC

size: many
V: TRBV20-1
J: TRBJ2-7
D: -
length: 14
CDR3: CSAPTGTGSYEQYF
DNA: TGCAGTGCTCCGACTGGGACCGGGTCCTACGAGCAGTACTTC

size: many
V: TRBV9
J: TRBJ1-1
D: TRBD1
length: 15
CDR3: CASSGTPGQGPEAFF
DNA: TGTGCCAGCAGCGGAACTCCGGGACAGGGACCTGAAGCTTTCTTT

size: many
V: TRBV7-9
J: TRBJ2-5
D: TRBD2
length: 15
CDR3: CASSRLAGVQETQYF
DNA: TGTGCCAGCAGCCGGCTAGCGGGAGTTCAAGAGACCCAGTACTTC

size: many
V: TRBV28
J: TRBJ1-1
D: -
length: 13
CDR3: CASSQTPITEAFF
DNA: TGTGCCAGCAGCCAAACCCCTATCACTGAAGCTTTCTTT

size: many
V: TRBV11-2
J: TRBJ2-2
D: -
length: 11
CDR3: CASRLSGELFF
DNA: TGTGCCAGCAGGCTATCCGGGGAGCTGTTTTTT

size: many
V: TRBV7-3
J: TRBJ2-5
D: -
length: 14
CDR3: CASSSLGQKETQYF
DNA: TGTGCCAGCAGCTCCCTAGGACAGAAAGAGACCCAGTACTTC

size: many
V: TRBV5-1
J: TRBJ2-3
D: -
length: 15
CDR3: CASSRAGIGTDTQYF
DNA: TGCGCCAGCAGCCGGGCGGGGATCGGCACAGATACGCAGTATTTT

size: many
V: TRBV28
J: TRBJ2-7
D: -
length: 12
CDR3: CASASTPYEQYF
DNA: TGTGCCAGCGCGTCTACACCCTACGAGCAGTACTTC

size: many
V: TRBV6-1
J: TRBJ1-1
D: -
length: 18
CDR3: CASSEAYRAGTLGTEAFF
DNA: TGTGCCAGCAGTGAAGCCTACCGGGCAGGGACCCTGGGCACTGAAGCTTTCTTT

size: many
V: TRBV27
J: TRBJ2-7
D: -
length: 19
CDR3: CASSSLGGSAASDNYEQYF
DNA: TGTGCCAGCAGTTCCCTTGGGGGGTCCGCGGCTAGCGATAATTACGAGCAGTACTTC

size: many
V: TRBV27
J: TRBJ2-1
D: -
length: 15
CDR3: CASILTASSYNEQFF
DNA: TGTGCCAGCATTCTGACTGCCAGCTCCTACAATGAGCAGTTCTTC